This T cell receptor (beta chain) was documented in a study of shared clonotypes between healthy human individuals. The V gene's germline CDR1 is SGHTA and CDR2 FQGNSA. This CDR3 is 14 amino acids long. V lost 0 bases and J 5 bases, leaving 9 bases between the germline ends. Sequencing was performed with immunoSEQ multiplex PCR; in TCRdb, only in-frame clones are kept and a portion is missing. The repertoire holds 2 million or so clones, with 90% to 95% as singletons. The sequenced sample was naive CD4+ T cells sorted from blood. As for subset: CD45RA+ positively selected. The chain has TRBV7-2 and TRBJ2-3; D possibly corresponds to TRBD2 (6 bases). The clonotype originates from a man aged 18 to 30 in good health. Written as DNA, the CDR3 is TGTGCCAGCAGCTTAGCGGGAGCGGGAGATACGCAGTATTTT. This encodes CASSLAGAGDTQYF.